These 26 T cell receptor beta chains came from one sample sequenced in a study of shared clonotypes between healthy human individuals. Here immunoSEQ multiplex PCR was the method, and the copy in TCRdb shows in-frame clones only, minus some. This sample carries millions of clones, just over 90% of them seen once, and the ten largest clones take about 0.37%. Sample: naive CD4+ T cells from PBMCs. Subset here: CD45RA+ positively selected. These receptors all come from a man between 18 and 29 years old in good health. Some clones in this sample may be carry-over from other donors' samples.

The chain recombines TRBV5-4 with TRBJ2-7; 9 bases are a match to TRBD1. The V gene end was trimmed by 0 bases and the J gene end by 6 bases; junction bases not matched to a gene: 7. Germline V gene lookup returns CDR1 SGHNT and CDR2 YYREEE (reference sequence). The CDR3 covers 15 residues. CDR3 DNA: TGTGCCAGCAGCTTGGAACGACAGGGGGGAAGCGAGCAGTACTTC. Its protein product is CASSLERQGGSEQYF.

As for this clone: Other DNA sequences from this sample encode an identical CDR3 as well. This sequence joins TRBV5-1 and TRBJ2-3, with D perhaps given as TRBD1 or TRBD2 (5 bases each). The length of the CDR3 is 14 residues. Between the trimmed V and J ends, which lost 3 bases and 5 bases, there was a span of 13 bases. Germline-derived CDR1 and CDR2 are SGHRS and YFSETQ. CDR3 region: CASSSGTLRDTQYF. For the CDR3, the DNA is TGCGCCAGCAGCTCCGGGACGTTGAGAGATACGCAGTATTTT.

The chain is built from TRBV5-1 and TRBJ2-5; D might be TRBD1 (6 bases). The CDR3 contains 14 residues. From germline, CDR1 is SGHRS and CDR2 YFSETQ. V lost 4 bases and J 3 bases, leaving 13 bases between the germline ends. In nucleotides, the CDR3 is TGCGCCAGCAGCACCGGGACAATCGAAGAGACCCAGTACTTC. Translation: CASSTGTIEETQYF. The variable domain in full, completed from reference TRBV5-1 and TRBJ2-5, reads KAGVTQTPRYLIKTRGQQVTLSCSPISGHRSVSWYQQTPGQGLQFLFEYFSETQRNKGNFPGRFSGRQFSNSRSEMNVSTLELGDSALYLCASSTGTIEETQYFGPGTRLLVL.

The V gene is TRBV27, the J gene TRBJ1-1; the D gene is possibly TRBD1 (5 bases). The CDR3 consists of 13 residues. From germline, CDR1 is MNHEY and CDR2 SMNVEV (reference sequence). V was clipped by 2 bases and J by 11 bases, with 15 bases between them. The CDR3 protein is CASSLNGGFRAFF. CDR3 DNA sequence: TGTGCCAGCAGTTTAAACGGGGGATTTAGGGCTTTCTTT.

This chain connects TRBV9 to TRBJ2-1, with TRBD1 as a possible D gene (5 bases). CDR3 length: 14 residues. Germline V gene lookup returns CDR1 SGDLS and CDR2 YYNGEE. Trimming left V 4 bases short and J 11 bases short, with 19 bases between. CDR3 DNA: TGTGCCAGCAGCCTCGAAGAGACAGCCACAAAGCAGTTCTTC. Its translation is CASSLEETATKQFF. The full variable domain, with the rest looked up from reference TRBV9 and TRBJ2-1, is DSGVTQTPKHLITATGQRVTLRCSPRSGDLSVYWYQQSLDQGLQFLIQYYNGEERAKGNILERFSAQQFPDLHSELNLSSLELGDSALYFCASSLEETATKQFFGPGTRLTVL.

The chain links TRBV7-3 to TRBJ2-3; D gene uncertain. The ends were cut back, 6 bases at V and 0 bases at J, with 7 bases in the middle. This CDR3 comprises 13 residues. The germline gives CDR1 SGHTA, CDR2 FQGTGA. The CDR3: CASRADSTDTQYF. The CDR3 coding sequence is TGTGCCAGCAGGGCGGACAGCACAGATACGCAGTATTTT. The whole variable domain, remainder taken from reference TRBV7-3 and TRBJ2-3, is GAGVSQTPSNKVTEKGKYVELRCDPISGHTALYWYRQSLGQGPEFLIYFQGTGAADDSGLPNDRFFAVRPEGSVSTLKIQRTERGDSAVYLCASRADSTDTQYFGPGTRLTVL.

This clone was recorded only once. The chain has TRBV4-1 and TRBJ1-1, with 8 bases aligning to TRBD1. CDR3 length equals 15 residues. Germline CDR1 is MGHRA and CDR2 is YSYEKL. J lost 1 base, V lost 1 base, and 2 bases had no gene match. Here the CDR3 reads CASSQGDRGNTEAFF. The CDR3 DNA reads TGCGCCAGCAGCCAAGGAGACAGGGGGAACACTGAAGCTTTCTTT.

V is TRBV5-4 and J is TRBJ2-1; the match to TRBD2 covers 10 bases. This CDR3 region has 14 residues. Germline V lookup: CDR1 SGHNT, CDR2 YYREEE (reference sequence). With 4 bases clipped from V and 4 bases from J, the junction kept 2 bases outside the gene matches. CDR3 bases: TGTGCCAGCAGCCGGACTAGCGGATACAATGAGCAGTTCTTC. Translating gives CASSRTSGYNEQFF. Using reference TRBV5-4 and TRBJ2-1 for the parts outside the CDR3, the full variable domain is ETGVTQSPTHLIKTRGQQVTLRCSSQSGHNTVSWYQQALGQGPQFIFQYYREEENGRGNFPPRFSGLQFPNYSSELNVNALELDDSALYLCASSRTSGYNEQFFGPGTRLTVL.

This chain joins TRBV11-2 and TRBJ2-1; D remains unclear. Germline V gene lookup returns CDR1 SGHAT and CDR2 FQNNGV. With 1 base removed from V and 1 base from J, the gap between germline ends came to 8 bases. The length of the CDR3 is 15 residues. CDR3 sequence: CASSLAVGSYNEQFF. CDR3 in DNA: TGTGCCAGCAGCTTAGCGGTTGGTTCCTACAATGAGCAGTTCTTC. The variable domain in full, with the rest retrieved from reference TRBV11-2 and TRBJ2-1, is EAGVAQSPRYKIIEKRQSVAFWCNPISGHATLYWYQQILGQGPKLLIQFQNNGVVDDSQLPKDRFSAERLKGVDSTLKIQPAKLEDSAVYLCASSLAVGSYNEQFFGPGTRLTVL.

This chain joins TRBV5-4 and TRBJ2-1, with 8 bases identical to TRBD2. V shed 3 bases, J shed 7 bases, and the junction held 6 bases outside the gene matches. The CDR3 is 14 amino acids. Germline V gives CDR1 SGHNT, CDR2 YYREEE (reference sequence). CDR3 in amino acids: CASSSGTSWNEQFF. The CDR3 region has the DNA TGTGCCAGCAGCTCAGGGACTAGTTGGAATGAGCAGTTCTTC.

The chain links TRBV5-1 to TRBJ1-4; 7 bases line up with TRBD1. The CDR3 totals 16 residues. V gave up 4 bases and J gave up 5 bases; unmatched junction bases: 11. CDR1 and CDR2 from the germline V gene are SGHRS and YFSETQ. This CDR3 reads CASSPRRDSPNEKLFF. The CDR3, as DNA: TGCGCCAGCAGCCCCCGGAGGGACAGCCCAAATGAAAAACTGTTTTTT.

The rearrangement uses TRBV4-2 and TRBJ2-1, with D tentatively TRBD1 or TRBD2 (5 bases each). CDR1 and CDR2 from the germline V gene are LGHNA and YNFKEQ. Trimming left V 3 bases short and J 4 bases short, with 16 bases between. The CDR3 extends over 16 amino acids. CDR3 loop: CASSQKRDAAYNEQFF. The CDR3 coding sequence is TGTGCCAGCAGCCAGAAACGGGACGCAGCGTACAATGAGCAGTTCTTC.

The CDR3 coding sequence is TGTGCCAGTAGTATGGAGTCTTCTTGGGCCAACGTCCTGACTTTC. It is translated as CASSMESSWANVLTF. The chain links TRBV19 to TRBJ2-6; D is ambiguous. Germline-derived CDR1 and CDR2 are LNHDA and SQIVND (reference sequence). Trimming removed 3 bases from V and 5 bases from J, with 11 bases in between. The CDR3 sequence is 15 residues long.

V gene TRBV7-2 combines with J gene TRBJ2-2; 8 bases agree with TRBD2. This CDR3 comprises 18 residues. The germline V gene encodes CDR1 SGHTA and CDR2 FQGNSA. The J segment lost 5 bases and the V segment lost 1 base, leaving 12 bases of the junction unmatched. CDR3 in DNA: TGTGCCAGCAGCTTAGTTGGAGCGGGAGTGGTGGAGACCGGGGAGCTGTTTTTT. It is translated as CASSLVGAGVVETGELFF.

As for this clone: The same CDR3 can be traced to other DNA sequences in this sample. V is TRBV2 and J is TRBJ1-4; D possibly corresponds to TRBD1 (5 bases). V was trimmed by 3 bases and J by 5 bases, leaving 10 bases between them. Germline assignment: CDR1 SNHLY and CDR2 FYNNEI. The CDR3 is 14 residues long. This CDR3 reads CASSDGGANEKLFF. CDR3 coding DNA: TGTGCCAGCAGTGACGGAGGGGCCAATGAAAAACTGTTTTTT.

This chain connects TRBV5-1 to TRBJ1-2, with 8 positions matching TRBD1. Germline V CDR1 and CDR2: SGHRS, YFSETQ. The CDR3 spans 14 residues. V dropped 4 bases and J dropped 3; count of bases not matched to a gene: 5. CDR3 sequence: CASSGQGGDYGYTF. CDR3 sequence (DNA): TGCGCCAGCAGCGGACAGGGAGGCGACTATGGCTACACCTTC. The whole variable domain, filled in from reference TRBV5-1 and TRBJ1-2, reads KAGVTQTPRYLIKTRGQQVTLSCSPISGHRSVSWYQQTPGQGLQFLFEYFSETQRNKGNFPGRFSGRQFSNSRSEMNVSTLELGDSALYLCASSGQGGDYGYTFGSGTRLTVV.

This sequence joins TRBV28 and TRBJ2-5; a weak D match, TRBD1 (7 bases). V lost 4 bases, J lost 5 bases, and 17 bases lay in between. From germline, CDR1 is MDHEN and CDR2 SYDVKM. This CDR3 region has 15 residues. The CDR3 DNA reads TGTGCCAGCAGTTCCCCGGAGGGGGCCGGGGAGACCCAGTACTTC. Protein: CASSSPEGAGETQYF.

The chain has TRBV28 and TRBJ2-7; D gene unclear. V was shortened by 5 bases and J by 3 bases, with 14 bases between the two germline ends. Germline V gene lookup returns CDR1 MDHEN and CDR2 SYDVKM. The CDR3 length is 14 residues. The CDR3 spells CASSRRATDYEQYF. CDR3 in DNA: TGTGCCAGCAGTCGACGGGCCACCGACTACGAGCAGTACTTC.

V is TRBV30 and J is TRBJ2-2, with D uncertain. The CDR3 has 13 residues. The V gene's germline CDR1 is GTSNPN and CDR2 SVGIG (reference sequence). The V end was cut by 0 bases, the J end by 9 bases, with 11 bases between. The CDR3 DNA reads TGTGCCTGGAGTGTACTAATCCCCCGGGAGCTGTTTTTT. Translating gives CAWSVLIPRELFF.

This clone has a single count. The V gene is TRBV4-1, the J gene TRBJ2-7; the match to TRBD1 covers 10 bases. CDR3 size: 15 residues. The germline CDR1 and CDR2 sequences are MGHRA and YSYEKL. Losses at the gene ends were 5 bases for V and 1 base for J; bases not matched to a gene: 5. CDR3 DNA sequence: TGCGCCAGCAGCAGTCCGGGACAGGGGTCCTACGAGCAGTACTTC. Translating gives CASSSPGQGSYEQYF.

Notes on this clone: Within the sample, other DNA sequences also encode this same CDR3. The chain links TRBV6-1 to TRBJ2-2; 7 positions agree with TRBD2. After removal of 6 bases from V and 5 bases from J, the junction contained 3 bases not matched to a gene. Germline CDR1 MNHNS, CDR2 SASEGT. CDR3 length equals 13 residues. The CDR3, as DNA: TGTGCCAGCAGATGGGGGGGTACCGGGGAGCTGTTTTTT. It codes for CASRWGGTGELFF.

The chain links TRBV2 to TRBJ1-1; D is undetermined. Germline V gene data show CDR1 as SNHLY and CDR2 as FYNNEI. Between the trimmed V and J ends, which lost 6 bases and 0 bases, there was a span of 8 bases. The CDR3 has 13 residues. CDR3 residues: CASRLGMNTEAFF. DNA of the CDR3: TGTGCCAGCAGACTGGGCATGAACACTGAAGCTTTCTTT.

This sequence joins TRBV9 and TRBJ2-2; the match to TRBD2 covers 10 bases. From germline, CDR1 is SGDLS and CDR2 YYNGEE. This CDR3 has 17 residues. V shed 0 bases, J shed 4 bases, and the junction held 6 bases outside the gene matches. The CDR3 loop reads CASSVALTSGVTGELFF. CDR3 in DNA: TGTGCCAGCAGCGTAGCTCTAACTAGCGGGGTCACCGGGGAGCTGTTTTTT. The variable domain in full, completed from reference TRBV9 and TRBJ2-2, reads DSGVTQTPKHLITATGQRVTLRCSPRSGDLSVYWYQQSLDQGLQFLIQYYNGEERAKGNILERFSAQQFPDLHSELNLSSLELGDSALYFCASSVALTSGVTGELFFGEGSRLTVL.

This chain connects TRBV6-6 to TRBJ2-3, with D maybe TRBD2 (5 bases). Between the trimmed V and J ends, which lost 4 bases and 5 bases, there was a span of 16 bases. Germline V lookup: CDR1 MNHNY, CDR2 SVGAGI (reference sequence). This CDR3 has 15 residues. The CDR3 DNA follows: TGTGCCAGCAGTTGGACTGGGAGTGACGAAGATACGCAGTATTTT. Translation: CASSWTGSDEDTQYF.

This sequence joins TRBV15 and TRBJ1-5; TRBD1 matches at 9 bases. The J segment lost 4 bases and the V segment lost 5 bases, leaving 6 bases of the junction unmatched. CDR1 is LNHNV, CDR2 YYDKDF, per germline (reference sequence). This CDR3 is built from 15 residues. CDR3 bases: TGTGCCACCAGCTCCGGGACAGGGACTAATCAGCCCCAGCATTTT. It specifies CATSSGTGTNQPQHF.

The CDR3 coding sequence is TGTGCCATCAGAAAACTGCCGAACACCGGGGAGCTGTTTTTT. Protein sequence: CAIRKLPNTGELFF. The chain combines TRBV10-3 with TRBJ2-2; D gene ambiguous. The length of the CDR3 is 14 residues. Looked up from germline, CDR1 is ENHRY and CDR2 is SYGVKD. V lost 6 bases, J lost 0 bases, and 8 bases lay in between.